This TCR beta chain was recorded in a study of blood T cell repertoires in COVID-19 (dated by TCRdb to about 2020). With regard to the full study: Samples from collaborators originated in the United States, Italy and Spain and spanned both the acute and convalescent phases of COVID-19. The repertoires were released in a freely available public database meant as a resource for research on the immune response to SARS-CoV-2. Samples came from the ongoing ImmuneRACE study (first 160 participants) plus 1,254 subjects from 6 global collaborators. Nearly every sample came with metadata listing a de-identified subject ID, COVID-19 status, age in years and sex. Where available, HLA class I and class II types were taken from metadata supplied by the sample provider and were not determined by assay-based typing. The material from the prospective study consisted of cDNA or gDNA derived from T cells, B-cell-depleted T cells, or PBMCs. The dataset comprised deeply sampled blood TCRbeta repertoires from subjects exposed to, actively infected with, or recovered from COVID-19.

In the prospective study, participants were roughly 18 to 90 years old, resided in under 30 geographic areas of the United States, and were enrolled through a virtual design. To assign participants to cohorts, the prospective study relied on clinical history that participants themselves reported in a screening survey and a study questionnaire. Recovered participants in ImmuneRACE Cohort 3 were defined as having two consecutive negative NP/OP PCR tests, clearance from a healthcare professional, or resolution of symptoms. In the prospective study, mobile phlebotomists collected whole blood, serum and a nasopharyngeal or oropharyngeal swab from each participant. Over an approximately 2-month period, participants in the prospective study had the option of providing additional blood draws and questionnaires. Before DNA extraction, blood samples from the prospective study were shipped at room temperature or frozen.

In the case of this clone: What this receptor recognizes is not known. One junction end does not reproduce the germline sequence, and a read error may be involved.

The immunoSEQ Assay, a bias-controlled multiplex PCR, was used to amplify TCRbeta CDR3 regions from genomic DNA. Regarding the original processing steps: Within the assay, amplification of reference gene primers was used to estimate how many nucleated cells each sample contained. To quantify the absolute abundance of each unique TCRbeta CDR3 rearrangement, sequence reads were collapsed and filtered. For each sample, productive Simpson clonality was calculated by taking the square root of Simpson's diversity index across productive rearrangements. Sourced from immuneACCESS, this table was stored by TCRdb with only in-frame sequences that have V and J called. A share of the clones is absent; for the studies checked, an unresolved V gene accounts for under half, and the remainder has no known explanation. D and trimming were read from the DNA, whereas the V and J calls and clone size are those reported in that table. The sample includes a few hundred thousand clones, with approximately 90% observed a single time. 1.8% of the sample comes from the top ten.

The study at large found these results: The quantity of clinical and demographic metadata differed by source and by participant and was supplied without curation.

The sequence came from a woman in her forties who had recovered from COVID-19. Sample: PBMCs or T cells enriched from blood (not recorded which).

The CDR3 corresponds to CATGDSTGTGVFEQYF. The nucleotide sequence is given as TGTGCCACCGGTGATTCAACCGGGACAGGGGTCTTCGAGCAGTACTTC. The chain joins TRBV24-1 to TRBJ2-7, with 10 junctional bases fitting TRBD1. Taken from the germline V gene, the CDR1 and CDR2 loops are KGHDR and SFDVKD. Its CDR3 holds 16 amino acids, cysteine through phenylalanine. The CDR3 DNA has 48 bases and is translated from base 1.